The 17 T cell receptor beta chains presented below share a single source sample, sequenced in a study of vaccination effects on CD4 cells after COVID-19. CD4+ T cells specific for antigen were expanded with viral peptide pools by the ViraFEST assay before sequencing. After roughly 10 days in culture, the CD4+ T cells were isolated. Nucleocapsid antibodies stayed negative before and after vaccination, showing no earlier SARS-CoV-2 infection. Here immunoSEQ multiplex PCR was the method, and the copy in TCRdb shows in-frame clones only, minus some. Found here are tens of thousands of clones, 65% to 85% of them singletons; the top ten hold more than 9%. Their antigens are not known. The source was CD4+ T cells from PBMCs cultured with HCoV-NL63 spike peptides, collected before COVID-19 vaccination. These receptors originate from a human donor who received a COVID-19 vaccine.

The chain combines TRBV10-3 with TRBJ1-4; D remains ambiguous. The CDR3 loop spans 15 amino acids. V shed 4 bases and J shed 1 base, with 10 bases lying between them. The germline V gene has CDR1 ENHRY and CDR2 SYGVKD. The CDR3 DNA follows: TGTGCCATCAGTGGGGAGGGCCGAACTAATGAAAAACTGTTTTTT. Protein product: CAISGEGRTNEKLFF.

The chain uses TRBV30 and TRBJ1-1; maybe TRBD1 (6 bases). There are 13 residues in the CDR3. The germline V gene has CDR1 GTSNPN and CDR2 SVGIG (reference sequence). The ends were cut back, 5 bases at V and 1 base at J, with 11 bases in the middle. The CDR3 region has the DNA TGTGCCTGGGATAGACAGGAGAACACTGAAGCTTTCTTT. Encoded protein: CAWDRQENTEAFF.

In this sample, this clone turned up a few times. This chain uses TRBV6-1 with TRBJ2-1; D call uncertain. The CDR3 loop spans 11 amino acids. Trimming cost V 1 base and J 9 bases, with 4 bases left between them. CDR1 is MNHNS, CDR2 SASEGT, per germline. CDR3 coding DNA: TGTGCCAGCAGTGAAGTAGGTGAGCAGTTCTTC. Residues: CASSEVGEQFF.

V and J are TRBV2 and TRBJ2-5; 8 bases fit TRBD2. Trimming cost V 7 bases and J 5 bases; bases outside gene matches: 12. Germline CDR1 reads SNHLY; CDR2 reads FYNNEI. CDR3 size: 15 residues. CDR3 nucleotides: TGTGCCAGCAATCTTCGGGGGGGGTCCGTTGAGACCCAGTACTTC. Its translation: CASNLRGGSVETQYF.

The V gene is TRBV2, the J gene TRBJ1-5; maybe TRBD1 (5 bases). This CDR3 spans 14 amino acids. Germline lookup yields CDR1 SNHLY and CDR2 FYNNEI. Trimming cost V 4 bases and J 7 bases, with 14 bases left between them. Here the CDR3 reads CASSGGFMDQPQHF. Written as DNA, the CDR3 is TGTGCCAGCAGTGGGGGCTTCATGGACCAGCCCCAGCATTTT.

The chain joins TRBV4-2 to TRBJ2-2; D not certain. V was shortened by 1 base and J by 5 bases, with 2 bases between the two germline ends. Germline CDR1 reads LGHNA; CDR2 reads YNFKEQ. The CDR3 consists of 12 residues. CDR3 region: CASSQGTGELFF. As DNA, the CDR3 is TGTGCCAGCAGCCAAGGTACCGGGGAGCTGTTTTTT.

The chain joins TRBV5-6 to TRBJ1-2; tentatively, D is TRBD1 (5 bases). The length of the CDR3 is 12 residues. V lost 4 bases to trimming and J lost 5 bases, with 9 bases between them. The germline CDR1 and CDR2 sequences are SGHDT and YYEEEE. In nucleotides, the CDR3 is TGTGCCAGCAGCCTGACAGAGTATGGCTACACCTTC. This codes for CASSLTEYGYTF.

The chain combines TRBV2 with TRBJ1-1, with D possibly TRBD1 on 5 matching bases. CDR3 size: 13 residues. Trimming removed 4 bases from V and 4 bases from J, with 10 bases in between. The germline CDR1 and CDR2 sequences are SNHLY and FYNNEI. The CDR3 here is CASSAGEGTEAFF. The CDR3 DNA is TGTGCCAGCAGTGCGGGGGAGGGCACTGAAGCTTTCTTT.

The chain is built from TRBV6-4 and TRBJ2-3; 7 nucleotides align to TRBD1. Trimming at V came to 10 bases and at J to 0 bases, leaving 10 bases not matched to a gene. The CDR3 is 15 residues long. CDR1 is MRHNA and CDR2 is SNTAGT in the germline V gene. The CDR3 nucleotides are TGTGCCACTGCGACAGGGCCTGGGAGCACAGATACGCAGTATTTT. Its translation: CATATGPGSTDTQYF.

The V and J genes are TRBV2 and TRBJ1-3; D call uncertain. Germline V lookup: CDR1 SNHLY, CDR2 FYNNEI. V lost 5 bases and J lost 2, with 13 bases in between. This CDR3 comprises 15 residues. The CDR3 is CASSSDIPTGNTIYF. The CDR3 region has the DNA TGTGCCAGCAGTTCCGACATACCGACTGGAAACACCATATATTTT.

V gene TRBV25-1 combines with J gene TRBJ1-2; D may be TRBD1 (6 bases). V was trimmed by 7 bases and J by 3 bases, leaving 15 bases between them. Looked up from germline, CDR1 is MGHDK and CDR2 is SYGVNS. This CDR3 contains 14 residues. For the CDR3, the DNA is TGTGCCAGCACTGAGACAGGAGCGGACTATGGCTACACCTTC. It yields the protein CASTETGADYGYTF.

This clone was detected a few times. The gene calls are TRBV4-1 and TRBJ1-5; 7 bases align to TRBD1. Germline V lookup: CDR1 MGHRA, CDR2 YSYEKL. Germline trimming cut 3 bases from V and 1 base from J; bases unmatched to any gene: 15. This CDR3 region has 19 residues. The CDR3 nucleotides read TGCGCCAGCAGCCACAGGACGACCAGGGGGTTTAAGAGCAATCAGCCCCAGCATTTT. It translates to CASSHRTTRGFKSNQPQHF.

The V call is TRBV19, the J call TRBJ2-5, with D perhaps TRBD1 or TRBD2 (5 bases each). CDR1 LNHDA and CDR2 SQIVND come from the germline V gene (reference sequence). Trimming pared 6 bases from V and 4 bases from J, leaving 12 bases between. CDR3 length equals 13 residues. CDR3 sequence reads: CASSPPRGETQYF. CDR3 nucleotides: TGTGCCAGTAGCCCCCCGAGGGGAGAGACCCAGTACTTC.

The chain joins TRBV29-1 to TRBJ1-5; 11 nucleotides line up with TRBD1. CDR1 is SQVTM and CDR2 is ANQGSEA in the germline V gene. This CDR3 spans 14 amino acids. V was pared by 6 bases and J by 7 bases, with 8 bases of the junction left unmatched. CDR3: CSVRTGGSGQPQHF. The DNA of the CDR3 is TGCAGCGTCCGGACAGGGGGCTCAGGACAGCCCCAGCATTTT.

In DNA, the CDR3 is TGTGCCAAAGAAACAGGAAGCAATCAGCCCCAGCATTTT. It encodes CAKETGSNQPQHF. The chain has TRBV19 and TRBJ1-5, with D possibly TRBD1 on 5 matching bases. Germline V gene sequence: CDR1 LNHDA, CDR2 SQIVND (reference sequence). V lost 10 bases and J lost 1, with 11 bases in between. The CDR3 is made up of 13 amino acids.

The chain employs TRBV18 and TRBJ2-1; D is unresolved. Trimming pared 6 bases from V and 3 bases from J, leaving 9 bases between. The germline CDR1 and CDR2 sequences are KGHSH and LQKENI. The CDR3 spans 13 residues. DNA for the CDR3: TGTGCCAGCTCCTTTATAGGCTACAATGAGCAGTTCTTC. Amino acids: CASSFIGYNEQFF. The full variable domain, its missing parts supplied by reference TRBV18 and TRBJ2-1, is NAGVMQNPRHLVRRRGQEARLRCSPMKGHSHVYWYRQLPEEGLKFMVYLQKENIIDESGMPKERFSAEFPKEGPSILRIQQVVRGDSAAYFCASSFIGYNEQFFGPGTRLTVL.

The rearrangement joins TRBV10-3 to TRBJ2-4; TRBD1 is a possible D gene (5 bases). The CDR3 is 15 residues long. Trimming took 1 base from V and 10 from J, leaving 17 bases between them. Per germline, CDR1 ENHRY and CDR2 SYGVKD. The CDR3 spells CAISELVGAIRIQYF. The CDR3 coding sequence is TGTGCCATCAGTGAGTTGGTAGGGGCGATCAGGATTCAGTACTTC.